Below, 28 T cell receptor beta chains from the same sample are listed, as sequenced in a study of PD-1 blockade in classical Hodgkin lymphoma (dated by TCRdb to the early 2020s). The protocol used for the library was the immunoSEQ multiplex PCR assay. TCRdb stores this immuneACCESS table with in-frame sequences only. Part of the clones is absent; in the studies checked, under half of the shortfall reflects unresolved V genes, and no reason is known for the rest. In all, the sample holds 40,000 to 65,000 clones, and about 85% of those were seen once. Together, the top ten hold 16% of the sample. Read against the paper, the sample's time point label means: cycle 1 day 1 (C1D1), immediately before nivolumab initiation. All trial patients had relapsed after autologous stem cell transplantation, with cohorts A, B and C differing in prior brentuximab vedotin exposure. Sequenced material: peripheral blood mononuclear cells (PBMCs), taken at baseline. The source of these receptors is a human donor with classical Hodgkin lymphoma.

The CDR3 DNA reads TGTGCCAGCTCACCAGCAGCTTCCTACGAGCAGTACGTC. This translates into CASSPAASYEQYV. This chain joins TRBV18 and TRBJ2-7; D remains ambiguous. The CDR3 sequence is 13 residues long. Trimming removed 2 bases at V and 1 base at J, with 6 bases between. Germline assignment: CDR1 KGHSH and CDR2 LQKENI.

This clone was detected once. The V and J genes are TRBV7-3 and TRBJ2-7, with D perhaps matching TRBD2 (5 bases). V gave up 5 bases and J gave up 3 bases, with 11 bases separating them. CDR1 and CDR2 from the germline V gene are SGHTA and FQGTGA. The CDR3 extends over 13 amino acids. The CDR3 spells CASSPQSGYEQYF. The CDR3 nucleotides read TGTGCCAGCAGCCCCCAAAGCGGCTACGAGCAGTACTTC.

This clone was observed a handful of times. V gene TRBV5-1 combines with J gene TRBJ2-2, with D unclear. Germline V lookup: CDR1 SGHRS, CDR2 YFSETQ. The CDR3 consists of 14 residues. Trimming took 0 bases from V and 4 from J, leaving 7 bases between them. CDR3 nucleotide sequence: TGCGCCAGCAGCTTGGAACACCGCACCGGGGAGCTGTTTTTT. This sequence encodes CASSLEHRTGELFF.

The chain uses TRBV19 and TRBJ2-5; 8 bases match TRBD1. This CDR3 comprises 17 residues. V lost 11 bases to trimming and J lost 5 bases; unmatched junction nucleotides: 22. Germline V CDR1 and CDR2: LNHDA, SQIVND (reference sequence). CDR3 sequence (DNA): TGTGCCGCTTCCACGAGGCACAGGGGGATAGTGGGGGAGACCCAGTACTTC. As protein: CAASTRHRGIVGETQYF.

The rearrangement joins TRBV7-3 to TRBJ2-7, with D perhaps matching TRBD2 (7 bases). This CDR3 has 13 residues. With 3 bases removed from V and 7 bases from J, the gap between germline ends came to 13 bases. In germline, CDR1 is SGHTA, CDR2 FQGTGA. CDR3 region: CASSLAGALEQYV. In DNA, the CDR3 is TGTGCCAGCAGCTTGGCGGGGGCCCTGGAGCAGTACGTC.

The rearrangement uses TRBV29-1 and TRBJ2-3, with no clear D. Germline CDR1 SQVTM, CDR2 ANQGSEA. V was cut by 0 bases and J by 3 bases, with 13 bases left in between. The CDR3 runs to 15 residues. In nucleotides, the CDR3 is TGCAGCGTTGAAGACACAGTGTACTGGACAGATACGCAGTATTTT. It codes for CSVEDTVYWTDTQYF.

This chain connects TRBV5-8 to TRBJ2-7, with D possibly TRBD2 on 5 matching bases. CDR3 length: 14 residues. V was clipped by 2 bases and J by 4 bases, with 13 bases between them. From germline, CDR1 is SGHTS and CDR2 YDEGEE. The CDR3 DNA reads TGTGCCAGCAGCTTCGGTGACTATATTTACGAGCAGTACGTC. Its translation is CASSFGDYIYEQYV.

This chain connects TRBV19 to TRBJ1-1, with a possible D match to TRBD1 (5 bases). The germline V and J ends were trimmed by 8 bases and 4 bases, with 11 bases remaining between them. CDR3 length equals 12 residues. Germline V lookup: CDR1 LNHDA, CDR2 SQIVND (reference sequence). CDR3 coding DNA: TGTGCCAGTCTGGGGCCAGGCACTGAAGCTTTCTTT. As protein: CASLGPGTEAFF.

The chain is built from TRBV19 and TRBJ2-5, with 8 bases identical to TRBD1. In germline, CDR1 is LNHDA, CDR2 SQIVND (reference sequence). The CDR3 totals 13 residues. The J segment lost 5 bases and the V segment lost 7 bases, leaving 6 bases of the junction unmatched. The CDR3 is CASTGGLLETQYF. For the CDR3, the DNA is TGTGCCAGTACAGGGGGCTTGTTGGAGACCCAGTACTTC.

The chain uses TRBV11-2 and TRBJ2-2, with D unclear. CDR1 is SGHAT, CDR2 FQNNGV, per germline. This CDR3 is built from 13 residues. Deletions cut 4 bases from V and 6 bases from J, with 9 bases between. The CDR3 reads CASSSNGAGELFF. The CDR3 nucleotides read TGTGCCAGCAGCTCTAATGGGGCCGGGGAGCTGTTTTTT.

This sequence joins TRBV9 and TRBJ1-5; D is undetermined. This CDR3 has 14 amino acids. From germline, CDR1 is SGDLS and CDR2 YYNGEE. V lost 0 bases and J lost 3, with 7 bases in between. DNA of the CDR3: TGTGCCAGCAGCGTAGTCATAGACAATCAGCCCCAGCATTTT. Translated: CASSVVIDNQPQHF.

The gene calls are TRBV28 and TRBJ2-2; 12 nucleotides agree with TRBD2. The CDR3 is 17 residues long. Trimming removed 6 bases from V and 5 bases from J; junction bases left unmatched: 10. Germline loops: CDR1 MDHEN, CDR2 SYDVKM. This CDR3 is CASRRPGLAGETGELFF. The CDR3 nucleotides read TGTGCCAGCAGACGACCGGGACTAGCGGGCGAGACCGGGGAGCTGTTTTTT.

CDR3: CASSLTAAGASLEQYF. As DNA, the CDR3 is TGCGCCAGCAGCTTGACAGCAGCGGGAGCGAGTCTCGAGCAGTACTTC. This rearrangement joins TRBV5-1 to TRBJ2-7, with 8 bases identical to TRBD2. This CDR3 comprises 16 residues. Germline V CDR1 and CDR2: SGHRS, YFSETQ. J gave up 6 bases and V 1 base, and 12 bases lay outside the gene matches.

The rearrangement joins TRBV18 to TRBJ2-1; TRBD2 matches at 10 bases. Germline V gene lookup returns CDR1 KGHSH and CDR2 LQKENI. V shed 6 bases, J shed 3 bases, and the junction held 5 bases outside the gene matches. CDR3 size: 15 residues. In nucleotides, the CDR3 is TGTGCCAGCTCCGAGGCTAGCGGGAGCTACAATGAGCAGTTCTTC. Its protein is CASSEASGSYNEQFF.

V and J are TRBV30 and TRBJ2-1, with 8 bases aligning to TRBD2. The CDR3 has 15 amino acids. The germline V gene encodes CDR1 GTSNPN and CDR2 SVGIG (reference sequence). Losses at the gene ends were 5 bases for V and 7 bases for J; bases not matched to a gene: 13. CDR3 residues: CAWGLAGLMGNEQFF. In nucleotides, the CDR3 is TGTGCCTGGGGTCTAGCGGGCCTAATGGGGAATGAGCAGTTCTTC.

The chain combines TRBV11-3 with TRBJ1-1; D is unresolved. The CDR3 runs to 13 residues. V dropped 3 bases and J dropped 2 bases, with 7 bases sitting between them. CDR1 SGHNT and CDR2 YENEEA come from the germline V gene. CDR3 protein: CASSFKGNTEAFF. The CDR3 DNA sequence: TGTGCCAGCAGCTTTAAAGGAAACACTGAAGCTTTCTTT.

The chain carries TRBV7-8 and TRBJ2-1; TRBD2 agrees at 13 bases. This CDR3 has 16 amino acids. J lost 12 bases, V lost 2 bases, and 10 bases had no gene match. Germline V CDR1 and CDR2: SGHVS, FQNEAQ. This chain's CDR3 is CASSLSIGLAGVGQFF. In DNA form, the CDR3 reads TGTGCCAGCAGCTTATCGATCGGACTAGCGGGAGTAGGGCAGTTCTTC.

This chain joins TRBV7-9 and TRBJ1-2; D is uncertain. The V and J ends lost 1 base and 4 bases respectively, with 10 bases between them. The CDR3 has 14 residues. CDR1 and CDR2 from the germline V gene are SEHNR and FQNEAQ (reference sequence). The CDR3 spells CASSLGAPLYGYTF. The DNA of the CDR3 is TGTGCCAGCAGCTTAGGCGCTCCGCTCTATGGCTACACCTTC.

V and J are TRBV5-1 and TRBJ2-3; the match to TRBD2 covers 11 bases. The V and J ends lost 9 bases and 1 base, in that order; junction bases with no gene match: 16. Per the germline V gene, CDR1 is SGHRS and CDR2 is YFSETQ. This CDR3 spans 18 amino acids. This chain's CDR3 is CATRSGRALGWGTDTQYF. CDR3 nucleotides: TGCGCCACCCGTAGCGGGAGGGCCCTCGGGTGGGGCACAGATACGCAGTATTTT.

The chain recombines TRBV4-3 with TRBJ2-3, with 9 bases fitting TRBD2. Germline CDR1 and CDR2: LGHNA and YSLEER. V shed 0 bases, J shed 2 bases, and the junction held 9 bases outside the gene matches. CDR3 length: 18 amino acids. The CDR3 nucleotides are TGCGCCAGCAGCCAAGATACCGGGACTAGCAGTATCACAGATACGCAGTATTTT. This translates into CASSQDTGTSSITDTQYF.

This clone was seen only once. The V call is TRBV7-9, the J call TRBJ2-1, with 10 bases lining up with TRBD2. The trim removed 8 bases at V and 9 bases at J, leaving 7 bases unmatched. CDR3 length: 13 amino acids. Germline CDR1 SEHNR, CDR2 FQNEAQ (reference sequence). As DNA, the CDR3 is TGTGCCAGCCAGAGCGGGAGGGCCGTTGAGCAGTTCTTC. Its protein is CASQSGRAVEQFF.

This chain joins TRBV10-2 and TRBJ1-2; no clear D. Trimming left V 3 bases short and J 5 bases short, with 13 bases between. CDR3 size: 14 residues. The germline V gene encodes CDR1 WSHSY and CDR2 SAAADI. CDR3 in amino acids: CASSEPGTWYGYTF. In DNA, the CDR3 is TGCGCCAGCAGTGAACCGGGAACTTGGTATGGCTACACCTTC.

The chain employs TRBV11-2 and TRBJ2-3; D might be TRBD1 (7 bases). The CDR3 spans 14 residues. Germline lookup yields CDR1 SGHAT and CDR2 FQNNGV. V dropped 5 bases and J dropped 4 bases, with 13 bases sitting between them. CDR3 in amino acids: CASSAQGGPDTQYF. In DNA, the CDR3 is TGTGCCAGCAGCGCGCAGGGGGGTCCAGATACGCAGTATTTT.

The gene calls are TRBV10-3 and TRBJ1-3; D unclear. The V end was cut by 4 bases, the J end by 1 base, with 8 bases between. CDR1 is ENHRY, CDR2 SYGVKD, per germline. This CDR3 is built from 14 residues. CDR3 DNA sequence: TGTGCCATCAGTGTTCAACTTTCTGGAAACACCATATATTTT. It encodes CAISVQLSGNTIYF.

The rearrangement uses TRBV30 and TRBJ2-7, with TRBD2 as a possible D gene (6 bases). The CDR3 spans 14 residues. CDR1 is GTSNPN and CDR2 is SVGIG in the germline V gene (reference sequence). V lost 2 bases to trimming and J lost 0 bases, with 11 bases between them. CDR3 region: CAWSRLRGSYEQYF. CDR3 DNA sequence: TGTGCCTGGAGTCGTTTGCGGGGCTCCTACGAGCAGTACTTC.

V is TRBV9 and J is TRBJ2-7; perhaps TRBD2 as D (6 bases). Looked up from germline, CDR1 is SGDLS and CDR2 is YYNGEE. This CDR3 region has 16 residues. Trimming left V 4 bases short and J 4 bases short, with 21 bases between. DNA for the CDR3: TGTGCCAGCAGCCCCGAGGGAGGACCGCAAAATTACGAGCAGTACTTC. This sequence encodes CASSPEGGPQNYEQYF.

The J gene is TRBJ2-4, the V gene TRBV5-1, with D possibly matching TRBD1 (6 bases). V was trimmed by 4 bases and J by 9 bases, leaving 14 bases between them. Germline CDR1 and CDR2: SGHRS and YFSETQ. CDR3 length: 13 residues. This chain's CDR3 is CASSLGGSGIQYF. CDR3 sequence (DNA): TGCGCCAGCAGCCTAGGGGGAAGCGGCATTCAGTACTTC.

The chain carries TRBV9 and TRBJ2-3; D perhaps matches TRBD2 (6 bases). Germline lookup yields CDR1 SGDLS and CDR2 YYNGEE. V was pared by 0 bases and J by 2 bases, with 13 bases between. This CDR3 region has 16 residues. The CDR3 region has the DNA TGTGCCAGCAGCGTAGGATCTAGCGACTACACAGATACGCAGTATTTT. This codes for CASSVGSSDYTDTQYF.